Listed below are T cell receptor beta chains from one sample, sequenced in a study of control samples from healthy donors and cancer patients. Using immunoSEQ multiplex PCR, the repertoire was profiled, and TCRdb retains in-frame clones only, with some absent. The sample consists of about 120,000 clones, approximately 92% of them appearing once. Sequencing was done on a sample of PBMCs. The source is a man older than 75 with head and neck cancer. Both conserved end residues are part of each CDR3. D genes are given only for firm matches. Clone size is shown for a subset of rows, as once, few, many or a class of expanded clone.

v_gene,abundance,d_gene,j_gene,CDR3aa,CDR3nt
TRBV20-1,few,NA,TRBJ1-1,CSARSSTQAFF,TGCAGTGCTCGGAGCAGCACTCAAGCTTTCTTT
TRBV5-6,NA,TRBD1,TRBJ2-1,CASSLVGQGAYNEQFF,TGTGCCAGCAGCTTGGTTGGACAGGGGGCCTACAATGAGCAGTTCTTC
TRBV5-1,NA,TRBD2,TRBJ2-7,CASSFGGSYEQYF,TGCGCCAGCAGCTTCGGGGGGTCCTACGAGCAGTACTTC
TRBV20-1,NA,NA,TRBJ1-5,CSAGQPQHF,TGCAGTGCGGGGCAGCCCCAGCATTTT
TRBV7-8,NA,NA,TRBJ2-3,CASSLDPDTQYF,TGTGCCAGCAGCTTAGACCCAGATACGCAGTATTTT
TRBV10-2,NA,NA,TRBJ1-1,CASSEATGFEAFF,TGCGCCAGCAGTGAAGCCACAGGTTTTGAAGCTTTCTTT
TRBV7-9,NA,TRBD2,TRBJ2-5,CASSLEAGGWETQYF,TGTGCCAGCAGCTTAGAAGCGGGAGGGTGGGAGACCCAGTACTTC
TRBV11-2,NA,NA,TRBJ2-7,CASSLVGLSYEQYF,TGTGCCAGCAGCTTAGTTGGACTAAGCTACGAGCAGTACTTC
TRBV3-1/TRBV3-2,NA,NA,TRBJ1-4,CASSQTGGEKLFF,TGTGCCAGCAGCCAGACTGGGGGTGAAAAACTGTTTTTT
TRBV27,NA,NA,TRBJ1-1,CASSFTGTTEAFF,TGTGCCAGCAGTTTCACAGGGACCACTGAAGCTTTCTTT
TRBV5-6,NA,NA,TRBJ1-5,CASSLTGLNQPQHF,TGTGCCAGCAGCTTAACAGGCCTAAATCAGCCCCAGCATTTT
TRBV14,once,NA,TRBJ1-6,CASSQEGLGGSPLHF,TGTGCCAGCAGCCAAGAGGGTCTTGGCGGTTCACCCCTCCACTTT
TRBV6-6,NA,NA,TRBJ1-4,CASSPRFGGSYEKLFF,TGTGCCAGCAGTCCCCGGTTCGGGGGCTCGTATGAAAAACTGTTTTTT
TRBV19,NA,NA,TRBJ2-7,CASTPTAGPSYEQYF,TGTGCCAGCACACCAACAGCTGGACCGTCCTACGAGCAGTACTTC
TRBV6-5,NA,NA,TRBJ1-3,CATQRYSGNTIYF,TGTGCCACCCAAAGGTACTCTGGAAACACCATATATTTT
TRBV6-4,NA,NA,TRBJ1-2,CASRGTVDGYTF,TGTGCCAGCAGAGGGACGGTAGATGGCTACACCTTC
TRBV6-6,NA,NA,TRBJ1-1,CASTILGAGAFF,TGTGCCAGCACCATCCTGGGGGCAGGAGCTTTCTTT
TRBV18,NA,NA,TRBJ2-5,CASSPIPGQQETQYF,TGTGCCAGCTCACCTATACCGGGACAACAAGAGACCCAGTACTTC
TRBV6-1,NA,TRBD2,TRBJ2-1,CASSEFSGSYNEQFF,TGTGCCAGCAGTGAATTTAGCGGGAGCTACAATGAGCAGTTCTTC
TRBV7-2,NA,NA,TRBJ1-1,CASSLRGSRAFF,TGTGCCAGCAGCTTAAGGGGCAGCCGCGCTTTCTTT
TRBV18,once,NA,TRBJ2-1,CASSPRHVNEQFF,TGTGCCAGCTCACCACGGCACGTCAATGAGCAGTTCTTC
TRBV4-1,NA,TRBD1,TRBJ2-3,CASSPRHPGGKGTTDTQYF,TGCGCCAGCAGCCCCCGCCACCCAGGGGGCAAGGGAACCACAGATACGCAGTATTTT
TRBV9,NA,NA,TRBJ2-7,CASSEGVAAWYEQYF,TGTGCCAGCAGCGAGGGGGTAGCGGCCTGGTACGAGCAGTACTTC
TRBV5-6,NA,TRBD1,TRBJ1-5,CASSLLRAEDRAFNQPQHF,TGTGCCAGCAGCTTGCTTCGGGCCGAGGACAGGGCGTTTAATCAGCCCCAGCATTTT
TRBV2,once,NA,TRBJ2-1,CASSPGRNNEQFF,TGTGCCAGCAGCCCGGGACGGAACAATGAGCAGTTCTTC
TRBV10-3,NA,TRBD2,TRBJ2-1,CAISDASSGGSYNEQFF,TGTGCCATCAGTGATGCCTCTAGCGGGGGGTCCTACAATGAGCAGTTCTTC
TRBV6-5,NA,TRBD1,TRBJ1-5,CASMTGVSNQPQHF,TGTGCCAGCATGACAGGGGTTAGCAATCAGCCCCAGCATTTT
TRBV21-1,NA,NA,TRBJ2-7,CASSARDNSYEQYF,TGTGCCAGCAGCGCCCGGGACAACTCCTACGAGCAGTACTTC
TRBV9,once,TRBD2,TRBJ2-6,CASSVGFGLAAGANVLTF,TGTGCCAGCAGCGTAGGATTCGGACTAGCGGCCGGGGCCAACGTCCTGACTTTC
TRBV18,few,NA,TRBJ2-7,CASSPIPRQRSYEQYF,TGTGCCAGCTCACCCATCCCGAGGCAGCGCTCCTACGAGCAGTACTTC
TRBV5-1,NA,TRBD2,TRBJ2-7,CASSLTGGISYEQYF,TGCGCCAGCAGCTTGACGGGAGGGATCTCCTACGAGCAGTACTTC
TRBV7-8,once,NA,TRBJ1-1,CASSREWRVRPYTEAFF,TGTGCCAGCAGCCGAGAGTGGCGCGTCAGGCCCTACACTGAAGCTTTCTTT
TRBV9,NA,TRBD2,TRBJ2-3,CASSVGSSGGTDTQYF,TGTGCCAGCAGCGTAGGGTCCAGCGGGGGGACAGATACGCAGTATTTT
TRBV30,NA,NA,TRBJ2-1,CAWSPHEEQFF,TGTGCCTGGAGTCCCCATGAAGAGCAGTTCTTC
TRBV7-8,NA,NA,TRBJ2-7,CAKMRSGTYEQYF,TGTGCCAAGATGAGGAGCGGAACCTACGAGCAGTACTTC
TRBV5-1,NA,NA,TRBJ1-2,CASSRGGPYGYTF,TGCGCCAGCAGCCGCGGGGGCCCTTATGGCTACACCTTC
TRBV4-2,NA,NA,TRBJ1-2,CASSQQNRATRGYTF,TGTGCCAGCAGCCAACAGAACCGGGCCACACGGGGCTACACCTTC
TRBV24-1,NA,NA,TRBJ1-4,CATQGFLFVGTNEKLFF,TGTGCCACCCAGGGGTTTCTGTTTGTTGGGACTAATGAAAAACTGTTTTTT
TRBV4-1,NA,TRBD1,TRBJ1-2,CASSQEGTGGRGYTF,TGCGCCAGCAGCCAAGAGGGGACAGGGGGTAGAGGCTACACCTTC
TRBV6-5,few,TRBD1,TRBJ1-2,CASNLQGNYGYTF,TGTGCCAGCAATTTACAGGGGAACTATGGCTACACCTTC
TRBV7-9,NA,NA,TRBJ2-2,CASSLGTHGELFF,TGTGCCAGCAGCTTAGGGACCCACGGGGAGCTGTTTTTT
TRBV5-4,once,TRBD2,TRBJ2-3,CASRRGTSASTDTQYF,TGTGCCAGCAGGAGGGGGACTAGCGCTAGCACAGATACGCAGTATTTT
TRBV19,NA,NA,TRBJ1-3,CASSPRSSGNTIYF,TGTGCCAGTAGTCCCAGGAGTTCTGGAAACACCATATATTTT
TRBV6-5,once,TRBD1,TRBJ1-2,CASSYSRTGFGYTF,TGTGCCAGCAGTTACTCTCGGACAGGGTTTGGCTACACCTTC
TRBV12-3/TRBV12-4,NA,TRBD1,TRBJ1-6,CASSRDRAPLHF,TGTGCCAGCAGTCGGGACAGGGCGCCCCTCCACTTT
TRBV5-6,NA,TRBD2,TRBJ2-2,CASSLGLAGAATGELFF,TGTGCCAGCAGCTTGGGACTAGCGGGGGCCGCCACCGGGGAGCTGTTTTTT
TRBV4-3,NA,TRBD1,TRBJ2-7,CASSQDVTGQGYLPTSYEQYF,TGCGCCAGCAGCCAAGATGTTACCGGACAGGGGTACCTACCGACCTCCTACGAGCAGTACTTC
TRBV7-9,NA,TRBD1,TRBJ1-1,CASSRGQINTEAFF,TGTGCCAGCAGTCGGGGACAGATTAACACTGAAGCTTTCTTT
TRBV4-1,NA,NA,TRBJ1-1,CASSHAVENTEAFF,TGCGCCAGCAGCCACGCGGTGGAGAACACTGAAGCTTTCTTT
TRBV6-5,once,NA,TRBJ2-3,CASSYGTRGDTQYF,TGTGCCAGCAGCTATGGGACCCGCGGGGATACGCAGTATTTT
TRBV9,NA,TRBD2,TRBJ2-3,CASSRREGSTDTQYF,TGTGCCAGCAGCAGGCGGGAGGGAAGCACAGATACGCAGTATTTT
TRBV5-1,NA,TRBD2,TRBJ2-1,CASSSLAGVEYNEQFF,TGCGCCAGCAGCTCGTTAGCGGGAGTCGAGTACAATGAGCAGTTCTTC
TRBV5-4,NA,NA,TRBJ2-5,CASTRGYQETQYF,TGTGCCAGCACCCGGGGGTACCAAGAGACCCAGTACTTC
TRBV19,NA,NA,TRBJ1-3,CASSRSDGLGGNTIYF,TGTGCCAGTAGCCGAAGTGATGGCTTAGGTGGAAACACCATATATTTT
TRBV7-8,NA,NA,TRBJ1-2,CASTQQGGTRRGYTF,TGTGCCAGCACCCAACAAGGTGGAACAAGGAGAGGCTACACCTTC